This TCR beta chain was sequenced for a study of shared T cell receptors in the human thymus. Germline CDR1 reads SGHDT; CDR2 reads YYEEEE. The CDR3 sequence is 16 residues long. Clones were read by immunoSEQ multiplex PCR, and TCRdb kept only the in-frame ones, dropping some. The sample contains approximately 490,000 clones, about 80% of which appear only once. The same sample was also studied in work on human thymus T cells. That source notes: In corrective heart surgery, resections were taken, and these provided the thymus tissue.

This receptor was identified in a boy younger than two with a congenital heart defect. The V gene is TRBV5-6, the J gene TRBJ2-5; perhaps TRBD2 as D (6 bases). Matching the DNA end better, TRBJ2-7 makes the J call doubtful. Sequencing was done on a sample of thymocytes. CDR3 region: CASSLSGDRTLGEQYF. The CDR3 nucleotides are TGTGCCAGCAGCTTGTCGGGGGACCGAACCTTGGGCGAGCAGTACTTC.